This TCR beta chain was found in a study of shared clonotypes between healthy human individuals. On this clone: What it binds is unknown.

Study conclusions and caveats: Non-shared clonotypes had lower generation probabilities than clonotypes shared by all four sorted-subset donors.

Naivety among CD8 cells was defined by CD45RO negativity and positive CCR7 selection, thereby excluding terminally differentiated effector memory CD45RA+ cells. Samples underwent the assay at deep level. The protocol was immunoSEQ multiplex PCR, while the TCRdb copy is restricted to in-frame clones and leaves out a portion. The sample records more than 500,000 clones, around 95% being singletons. The receptor was derived from a woman younger than 45 in good health. The sequenced sample consisted of naive CD8+ T cells sorted from blood.

CDR3 loop: CASSPTDRGRNTIYF. As DNA, the CDR3 is TGTGCCAGCTCACCCACCGACAGGGGCAGAAACACCATATATTTT. V usage is TRBV18 and J usage is TRBJ1-3, with 8 bases fitting TRBD1. Trimming cost V 3 bases and J 5 bases; bases outside gene matches: 6. The CDR3 runs 15 residues. Germline-derived CDR1 and CDR2 are KGHSH and LQKENI.